Given below is one TCR beta chain in context. J lost 2 bases, V lost 3 bases, and 5 bases had no gene match. This CDR3 comprises 15 residues. The germline gives CDR1 MNHEY, CDR2 SVGAGI. With 60 Vbeta and 13 Jbeta primers, the PCR was carried out. Clones were read by immunoSEQ multiplex PCR, and TCRdb kept only the in-frame ones, dropping some. The data hold about 150,000 clones, with 65% to 70% observed a single time. The sample comes from a study of cytomegalovirus exposure and HLA in healthy donors. The sequence was collected from a human donor in good health. This chain connects TRBV6-5 to TRBJ1-1; 8 bases agree with TRBD1. Sequencing was carried out using PBMCs. The CDR3 loop is CASSYWTGTNTEAFF. The CDR3, as DNA: TGTGCCAGCAGTTATTGGACAGGGACCAACACTGAAGCTTTCTTT.